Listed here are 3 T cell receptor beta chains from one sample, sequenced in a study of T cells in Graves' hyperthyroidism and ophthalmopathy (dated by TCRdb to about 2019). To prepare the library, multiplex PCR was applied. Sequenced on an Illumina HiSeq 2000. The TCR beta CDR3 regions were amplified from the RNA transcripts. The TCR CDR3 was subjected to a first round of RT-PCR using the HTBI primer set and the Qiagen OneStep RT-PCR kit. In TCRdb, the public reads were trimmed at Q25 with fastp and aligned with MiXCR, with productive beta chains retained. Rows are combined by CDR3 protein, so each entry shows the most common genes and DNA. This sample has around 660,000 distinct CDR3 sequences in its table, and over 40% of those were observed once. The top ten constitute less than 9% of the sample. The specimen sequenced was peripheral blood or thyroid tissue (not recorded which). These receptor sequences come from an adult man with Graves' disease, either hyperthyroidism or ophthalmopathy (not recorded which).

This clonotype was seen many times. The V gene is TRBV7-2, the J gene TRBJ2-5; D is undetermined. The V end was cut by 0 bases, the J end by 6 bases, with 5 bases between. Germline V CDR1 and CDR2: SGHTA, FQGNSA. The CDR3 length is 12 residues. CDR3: CASSLAEQTQYF. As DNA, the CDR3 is TGTGCCAGCAGCTTAGCTGAACAGACCCAGTACTTC.

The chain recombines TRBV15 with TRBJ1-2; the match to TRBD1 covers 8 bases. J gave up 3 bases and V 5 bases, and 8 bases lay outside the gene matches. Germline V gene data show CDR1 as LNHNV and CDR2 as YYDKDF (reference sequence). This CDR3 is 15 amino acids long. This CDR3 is CATSPGQGPHYGYTF. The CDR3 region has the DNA TGTGCCACCAGCCCAGGACAGGGTCCCCACTATGGCTACACCTTC.

As DNA, the CDR3 is TGTGCCAGCAGCGCTGGACAGCTCCAAACCTACGAGCAGTACTTC. Protein: CASSAGQLQTYEQYF. The chain employs TRBV5-6 and TRBJ2-7, with a weak D call TRBD1 (6 bases). Trimming took off 4 bases at V and 2 bases at J, with 16 bases between the two ends. This CDR3 is 15 amino acids long. Germline V gives CDR1 SGHDT, CDR2 YYEEEE.